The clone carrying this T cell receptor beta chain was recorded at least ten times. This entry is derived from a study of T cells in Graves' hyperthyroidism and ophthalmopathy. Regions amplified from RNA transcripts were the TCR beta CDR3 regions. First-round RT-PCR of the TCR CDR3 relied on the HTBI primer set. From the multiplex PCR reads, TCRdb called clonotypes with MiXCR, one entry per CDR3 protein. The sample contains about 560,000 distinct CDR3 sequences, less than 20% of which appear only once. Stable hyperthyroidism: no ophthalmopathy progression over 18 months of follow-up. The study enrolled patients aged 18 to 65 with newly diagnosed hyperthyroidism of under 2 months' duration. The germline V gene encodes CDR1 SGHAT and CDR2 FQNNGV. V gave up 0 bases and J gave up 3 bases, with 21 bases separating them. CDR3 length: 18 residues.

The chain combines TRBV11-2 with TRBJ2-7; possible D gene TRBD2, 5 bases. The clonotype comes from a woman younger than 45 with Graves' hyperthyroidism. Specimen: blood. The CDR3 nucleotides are TGTGCCAGCAGCTTAGATCACGGACTTAGAGTTACGTTCTACGAGCAGTACTTC. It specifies CASSLDHGLRVTFYEQYF. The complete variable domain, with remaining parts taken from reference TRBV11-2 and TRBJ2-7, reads EAGVAQSPRYKIIEKRQSVAFWCNPISGHATLYWYQQILGQGPKLLIQFQNNGVVDDSQLPKDRFSAERLKGVDSTLKIQPAKLEDSAVYLCASSLDHGLRVTFYEQYFGPGTRLTVT.